The clone carrying this TCR beta chain has only one observation. PCR primers comprised 60 Vbeta and 13 Jbeta primers. Clones were read by immunoSEQ multiplex PCR, and TCRdb kept only the in-frame ones, dropping some. This table holds 140,000 or so clones, around four fifths found once. This sample was taken from a study of cytomegalovirus exposure and HLA in healthy donors. V lost 6 bases and J lost 3; bases outside the gene matches: 5. From germline, CDR1 is SNHLY and CDR2 FYNNEI. The CDR3 runs 15 residues. Sequenced: PBMCs. This chain uses TRBV2 with TRBJ2-3, with 11 bases aligning to TRBD1. The TCR sequence derives from a woman aged 55-69 years in good health and CMV-seropositive. In DNA, the CDR3 is TGTGCCAGCAGGGACGGGACAGGGGGGACAGATACGCAGTATTTT. Its translation: CASRDGTGGTDTQYF.